Shown below are 4 T cell receptor beta chains from a single sample sequenced in a study of T cells in Graves' hyperthyroidism and ophthalmopathy (dated by TCRdb to about 2019). The library was built by means of multiplex PCR. Reads for this sample came from an Illumina HiSeq 2000. Amplification of TCR beta CDR3 regions was carried out from RNA transcripts. A first-round RT-PCR of the TCR CDR3 used the HTBI primer set with the Qiagen OneStep RT-PCR kit. The public reads were reprocessed in TCRdb via fastp at Q25 and MiXCR, keeping in-frame beta chains. For every CDR3 protein sequence, its rows merge into one entry that carries the most common genes and DNA. For this sample the table gives under 450,000 distinct CDR3 sequences, of which approximately 15% were detected only once. The ten largest clones add up to 13% to 15% of the sample. The sequencing sample was made of blood. These receptors were collected from a woman aged 18-30 years with Graves' hyperthyroidism.

This clonotype appeared a few times. This sequence joins TRBV6-2 or TRBV6-3 and TRBJ1-2; 7 bases fit TRBD1. In germline, CDR1 is MNHEY, CDR2 SVGEGT. The CDR3 has 15 amino acids. The V gene end was trimmed by 2 bases and the J gene end by 4 bases; junction bases not matched to a gene: 7. CDR3 nucleotide sequence: TGTGCCAGCAGTTACCCGACACAGGGGCGCTATGGCTACACCTTC. Translating gives CASSYPTQGRYGYTF.

This clonotype has ten or more counts. The genes are TRBV3-1 and TRBJ2-5; 7 nucleotides agree with TRBD1. CDR1 is LGHDT, CDR2 YNNKEL, per germline (reference sequence). The CDR3 covers 14 residues. With 4 bases clipped from V and 5 bases from J, the junction kept 7 bases outside the gene matches. The CDR3 nucleotides read TGTGCCAGCAGCCCTGACAGGGTCGCGGAGACCCAGTACTTC. Its translation: CASSPDRVAETQYF.

This clonotype was seen many times. V is TRBV7-9 and J is TRBJ1-2; unclear D gene. The germline V gene has CDR1 SEHNR and CDR2 FQNEAQ (reference sequence). Between the trimmed V and J ends, which lost 4 bases and 1 base, there was a span of 10 bases. The CDR3 totals 14 residues. The CDR3, as DNA: TGTGCCAGCAGCTCCGGACGGGATAACTATGGCTACACCTTC. It specifies CASSSGRDNYGYTF. Full variable domain (rest looked up from reference TRBV7-9 and TRBJ1-2): DTGVSQNPRHKITKRGQNVTFRCDPISEHNRLYWYRQTLGQGPEFLTYFQNEAQLEKSRLLSDRFSAERPKGSFSTLEIQRTEQGDSAMYLCASSSGRDNYGYTFGSGTRLTVV.

This clonotype occurred many times. The V and J genes are TRBV14 and TRBJ2-1, with 11 bases matching TRBD2. Germline values: CDR1 SGHDN, CDR2 FVKESK. After removal of 4 bases from V and 6 bases from J, the junction contained 8 bases not matched to a gene. The length of the CDR3 is 16 residues. The CDR3 DNA sequence: TGTGCCAGCAGCCGAATACTAGCGGGAGCCTTCAATGAGCAGTTCTTC. Encoded protein: CASSRILAGAFNEQFF.